The subject of this entry is one TCR beta chain. This sample was taken from a study of cytomegalovirus exposure and HLA in healthy donors. The V gene's germline CDR1 is SGHNT and CDR2 YENEEA. The CDR3 sequence is 18 residues long. Germline trimming cut 0 bases from V and 1 base from J; bases unmatched to any gene: 6. The PCR ran on 60 Vbeta and 13 Jbeta primers. Measured with immunoSEQ multiplex PCR; TCRdb has only the in-frame clones, and not every one. Its table records around 100,000 clones. The sequenced material came from PBMCs. This clonotype originated in a man younger than 40 in good health and CMV-seronegative. V gene TRBV11-3 combines with J gene TRBJ2-2, with 9 bases matching TRBD1. The CDR3 is CASSLEGQGYWNTGELFF. As DNA, the CDR3 is TGTGCCAGCAGCTTAGAGGGACAGGGATACTGGAACACCGGGGAGCTGTTTTTT. Using reference TRBV11-3 and TRBJ2-2 for the parts outside the CDR3, the full variable domain is EAGVVQSPRYKIIEKKQPVAFWCNPISGHNTLYWYLQNLGQGPELLIRYENEEAVDDSQLPKDRFSAERLKGVDSTLKIQPAELGDSAVYLCASSLEGQGYWNTGELFFGEGSRLTVL.